Shown below are 18 T cell receptor beta chains from a single sample sequenced in a study of blood T cells in healthy people across ages. For the second PCR, which ran for 7 to 11 cycles, a sample-barcoded 5' primer and a J-beta primer mix were used. TCRdb itself ran the 5' RACE reads through MiXCR, one entry per CDR3 protein. The table lists about 750,000 distinct CDR3 sequences, approximately 53% of them singletons. Input material: blood. Every receptor here comes from a man older than 75 in good health.

The rearrangement joins TRBV5-1 to TRBJ2-1; perhaps TRBD2 as D (6 bases). In germline, CDR1 is SGHRS, CDR2 YFSETQ. Trimming pared 4 bases from V and 7 bases from J, leaving 21 bases between. The CDR3 consists of 16 residues. CDR3 in amino acids: CASSPLGREDWNEQFF. As DNA, the CDR3 is TGCGCCAGCAGCCCCCTTGGGCGGGAAGATTGGAATGAGCAGTTCTTC.

This clonotype came up a few times. V and J are TRBV6-5 and TRBJ2-7; 7 nucleotides line up with TRBD2. The closer fit of TRBJ2-5 to the DNA end suggests the J call may be wrong. This CDR3 spans 14 amino acids. CDR1 and CDR2 (germline): MNHEY, SVGAGI. The CDR3 protein is CATKRGAEVETQYF. DNA for the CDR3: TGTGCTACCAAGCGGGGAGCCGAGGTGGAGACCCAGTACTTC.

This clonotype occurred once. The chain links TRBV5-1 to TRBJ2-1; TRBD2 matches 8 bases. The V gene's germline CDR1 is SGHRS and CDR2 YFSETQ. The CDR3 is made up of 21 amino acids. The V and J ends lost 4 bases and 2 bases, in that order; junction bases with no gene match: 23. The CDR3 region has the DNA TGCGCCAGCAGCCGGGGGGGGGGTTTTTGGACCAGGCTAGAGGCCTACAATGAGCAGTTCTTC. Translated: CASSRGGGFWTRLEAYNEQFF.

This sequence joins TRBV5-1 and TRBJ2-1; 10 bases are shared with TRBD2. The J segment lost 6 bases and the V segment lost 1 base, leaving 4 bases of the junction unmatched. There are 15 residues in the CDR3. Germline CDR1 is SGHRS and CDR2 is YFSETQ. Here the CDR3 reads CASSLFPSGSNEQFF. The CDR3 DNA reads TGCGCCAGCAGCTTGTTTCCTAGCGGGAGCAATGAGCAGTTCTTC. The whole variable domain, remainder taken from reference TRBV5-1 and TRBJ2-1, is KAGVTQTPRYLIKTRGQQVTLSCSPISGHRSVSWYQQTPGQGLQFLFEYFSETQRNKGNFPGRFSGRQFSNSRSEMNVSTLELGDSALYLCASSLFPSGSNEQFFGPGTRLTVL.

This clonotype occurred a few times. The chain has TRBV12-3 or TRBV12-4 and TRBJ2-1, with D unclear. The CDR3 spans 15 residues. V was pared by 6 bases and J by 7 bases, with 19 bases between. CDR3 loop: CASSQVGPIRNEQFF. CDR3 in DNA: TGTGCCAGCAGCCAGGTAGGGCCGATAAGGAATGAGCAGTTCTTC.

The V and J genes are TRBV11-2 and TRBJ2-1, with D unresolved. CDR3 size: 14 residues. CDR1 and CDR2 from the germline V gene are SGHAT and FQNNGV. V lost 4 bases and J lost 8, with 15 bases in between. The CDR3 region has the DNA TGTGCCAGCAGCTCCGCACTTGGGCGGCATGAGCAGTTCTTC. It is translated as CASSSALGRHEQFF. Supplemented by reference TRBV11-2 and TRBJ2-1, the full variable domain reads EAGVAQSPRYKIIEKRQSVAFWCNPISGHATLYWYQQILGQGPKLLIQFQNNGVVDDSQLPKDRFSAERLKGVDSTLKIQPAKLEDSAVYLCASSSALGRHEQFFGPGTRLTVL.

This clonotype was detected a few times. V is TRBV11-3 and J is TRBJ2-1; 10 nucleotides line up with TRBD2. This CDR3 comprises 15 residues. Germline V CDR1 and CDR2: SGHNT, YENEEA. V dropped 0 bases and J dropped 6; count of bases not matched to a gene: 2. This CDR3 is CASSLELAGANEQFF. The CDR3 DNA sequence: TGTGCCAGCAGCTTAGAGCTAGCGGGAGCCAATGAGCAGTTCTTC.

The chain is built from TRBV5-1 and TRBJ1-1; D ambiguous. CDR1 is SGHRS and CDR2 is YFSETQ in the germline V gene. The CDR3 is 12 residues long. V lost 4 bases and J 6 bases, leaving 10 bases between the germline ends. The CDR3 here is CASSPGPPEAFF. In DNA form, the CDR3 reads TGCGCCAGCAGCCCCGGTCCCCCTGAAGCTTTCTTT.

DNA of the CDR3: TGTGCCAGCAGCCAAGATAGGCACAACCAAGAGACCCAGTACTTC. Protein product: CASSQDRHNQETQYF. The chain combines TRBV14 with TRBJ2-5; no definite D call. The V gene's germline CDR1 is SGHDN and CDR2 FVKESK. Trimming stripped 0 bases from V and 0 bases from J, with 8 bases between. The CDR3 has 15 amino acids.

CDR3 in DNA: TGTGCCAGCAGCTTACGGCGGGCCAGTAGCACAGATACGCAGTATTTT. Translating it yields CASSLRRASSTDTQYF. The V call is TRBV7-2, the J call TRBJ2-3; D perhaps matches TRBD2 (5 bases). CDR1 and CDR2 (germline): SGHTA, FQGNSA. The CDR3 is 16 residues long. Trimming removed 2 bases from V and 0 bases from J, with 12 bases in between.

As regards this clonotype: This clone may be a read error of a much larger clone one base away. The chain joins TRBV20-1 to TRBJ2-1; 10 bases map to TRBD1. Germline-derived CDR1 and CDR2 are DFQATT and SNEGSKA (reference sequence). The length of the CDR3 is 15 residues. DNA of the CDR3: TGCAGAGCTAACGCGGGACAGGGGAATTTGAATGAGCAGTTCTTC. Its translation is CRANAGQGNLNEQFF.

This clonotype was seen just once. J is TRBJ1-6 and V is TRBV20-1; no reliable D call. This CDR3 has 14 amino acids. Germline V gives CDR1 DFQATT, CDR2 SNEGSKA (reference sequence). V was pared by 0 bases and J by 6 bases, with 9 bases between. The CDR3, as DNA: TGCAGTGCTAGAGATTTGAGGGTTAATTCACCCCTCCACTTT. Its protein is CSARDLRVNSPLHF.

The rearrangement joins TRBV29-1 to TRBJ2-7, with D unclear. CDR3 length: 13 residues. V lost 6 bases and J lost 4, with 16 bases in between. In germline, CDR1 is SQVTM, CDR2 ANQGSEA. In nucleotides, the CDR3 is TGCAGCGTCGTTGACCGATCCCCTTACGAGCAGTACTTC. This translates into CSVVDRSPYEQYF.

V gene TRBV20-1 combines with J gene TRBJ2-2, with TRBD2 matching 9 bases. This CDR3 comprises 18 residues. Germline V gives CDR1 DFQATT, CDR2 SNEGSKA (reference sequence). After removal of 3 bases from V and 7 bases from J, the junction contained 18 bases not matched to a gene. The CDR3 DNA follows: TGCAGTGCTAGTCGGGTAGCGGGAGATCCGGAGGAGGTCGGGGAGCTGTTTTTT. Translation gives CSASRVAGDPEEVGELFF.

A remark on this clonotype: The junction does not match germline at one end; this may be a read error. The genes are TRBV24-1 and TRBJ2-2; maybe TRBD2 (6 bases). Germline-derived CDR1 and CDR2 are KGHDR and SFDVKD. CDR3 length: 19 residues. The CDR3 coding sequence is TGTGCCACCAGTGACCCAAACCCGGCGGGGCTAGATGGAACCGGGGGGCTGTTTTTT. Translating gives CATSDPNPAGLDGTGGLFF.

The CDR3 DNA is TGCAGCGTTCGAAAAGGGTGGCCTAGCGGGAGGGCCACAGATACGCAGTATTTT. It is translated as CSVRKGWPSGRATDTQYF. This chain connects TRBV29-1 to TRBJ2-3; TRBD2 matches 12 bases. CDR1 and CDR2 (germline): SQVTM, ANQGSEA. The CDR3 spans 18 residues. Trimming cost V 5 bases and J 2 bases; bases outside gene matches: 14.

J is TRBJ1-5 and V is TRBV12-3 or TRBV12-4; the match to TRBD1 covers 8 bases. V shed 6 bases, J shed 6 bases, and the junction held 7 bases outside the gene matches. CDR3 length: 14 amino acids. The CDR3 spells CASRAQGAGQPQHF. CDR3 sequence (DNA): TGTGCCAGCAGAGCCCAGGGGGCAGGTCAGCCCCAGCATTTT.

The gene calls are TRBV21-1 and TRBJ2-5; the tabulated D call, TRBD2, remains unverified against the DNA. Near its end, the DNA agrees better with TRBJ2-7, so the J call may be wrong. TRBV21-1 is a known pseudogene. The CDR3 is made up of 15 amino acids. In DNA, the CDR3 is TGTGCCAGCACCCCGGTGGCCCATGGAGGGACCGAGCAGTACTTC. It encodes CASTPVAHGGTEQYF.